This T cell receptor (beta chain) was sequenced for a study of beta chain features in type 1 diabetes. General study results and limits: The study found moderately but significantly shorter TCRB CDR3s in all four CD4+ subsets of Type 1 diabetes patients.

This clone was picked up a small number of times. Its antigen is unknown. V lost 5 bases to trimming and J lost 3 bases, with 3 bases between them. The CDR3 is 12 residues long. The germline CDR1 and CDR2 sequences are SGHDT and YYEEEE. The study reverse transcribed the entire isolated RNA, so it sequenced expressed TCRB transcripts. The data were produced by immunoSEQ multiplex PCR, yet TCRdb's version contains in-frame clones alone and is incomplete. This table holds roughly 300,000 clones, 8% found once. The specimen was central memory CD4+ T cells from blood. This TCR derives from a woman under 30 in good health. The chain recombines TRBV5-6 with TRBJ2-6, with D unresolved. The CDR3 nucleotides read TGTGCCAGCAGTGGTGGGGCCAACGTCCTGACTTTC. Protein product: CASSGGANVLTF.